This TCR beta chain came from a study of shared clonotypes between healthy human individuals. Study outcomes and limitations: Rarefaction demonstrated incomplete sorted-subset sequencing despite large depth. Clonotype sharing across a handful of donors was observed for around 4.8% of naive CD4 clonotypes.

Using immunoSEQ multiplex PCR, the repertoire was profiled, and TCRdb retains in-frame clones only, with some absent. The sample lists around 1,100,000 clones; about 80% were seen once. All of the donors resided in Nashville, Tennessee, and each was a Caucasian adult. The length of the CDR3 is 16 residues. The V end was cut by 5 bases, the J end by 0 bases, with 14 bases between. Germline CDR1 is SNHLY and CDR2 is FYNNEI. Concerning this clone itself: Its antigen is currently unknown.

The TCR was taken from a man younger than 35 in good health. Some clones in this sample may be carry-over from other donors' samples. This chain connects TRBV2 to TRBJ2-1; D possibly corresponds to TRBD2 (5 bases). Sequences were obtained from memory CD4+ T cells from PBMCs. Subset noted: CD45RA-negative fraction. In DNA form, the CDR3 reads TGTGCCAGCAGTCCAGCCGGGGTAAGCTCCTACAATGAGCAGTTCTTC. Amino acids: CASSPAGVSSYNEQFF. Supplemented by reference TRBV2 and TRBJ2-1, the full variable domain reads EPEVTQTPSHQVTQMGQEVILRCVPISNHLYFYWYRQILGQKVEFLVSFYNNEISEKSEIFDDQFSVERPDGSNFTLKIRSTKLEDSAMYFCASSPAGVSSYNEQFFGPGTRLTVL.